The clone carrying this T cell receptor (beta chain) was found many times. Its antigen remains unknown. These data originate in a study of CD8+CD57+ T cells in acquired aplastic anemia. Overall study context: Mean DNA quantity obtained from sorted CD4+ and CD8+ cells was 3 to 4 ug.

Study-level results: Simpson's diversity of CD8+ cells was not significantly different in patients compared with controls. Overlapping CD8+ CDR3 repertoires of patients and controls contained nearly 30 shared sequences.

From germline, CDR1 is WNHNN and CDR2 SYGVQD (reference sequence). The CDR3 runs to 12 residues. V lost 2 bases and J lost 11, with 12 bases in between. Only patients with CD8+CD57+ cell expansion on flow cytometry were chosen for sequencing. When blood sampling took place, the patients had received no therapy. CDR3 and TCR beta VDJ profiling relied on a genomic DNA template. A single record per CDR3 protein comes from TCRdb applying MiXCR to the reads. The sample holds fewer than 200,000 distinct CDR3 sequences, around half seen once. The V call is TRBV10-1, the J call TRBJ1-1; D gene ambiguous. Sequencing was done on a sample of sorted CD4+, CD8+, or CD8+CD57+ T cells (not recorded which) from PBMCs. This TCR was sampled from a human donor with aplastic anemia. The chain's CDR3 is CASSEVKGRAFF. Here the CDR3 DNA reads TGCGCCAGCAGTGAGGTGAAGGGCCGCGCTTTCTTT.